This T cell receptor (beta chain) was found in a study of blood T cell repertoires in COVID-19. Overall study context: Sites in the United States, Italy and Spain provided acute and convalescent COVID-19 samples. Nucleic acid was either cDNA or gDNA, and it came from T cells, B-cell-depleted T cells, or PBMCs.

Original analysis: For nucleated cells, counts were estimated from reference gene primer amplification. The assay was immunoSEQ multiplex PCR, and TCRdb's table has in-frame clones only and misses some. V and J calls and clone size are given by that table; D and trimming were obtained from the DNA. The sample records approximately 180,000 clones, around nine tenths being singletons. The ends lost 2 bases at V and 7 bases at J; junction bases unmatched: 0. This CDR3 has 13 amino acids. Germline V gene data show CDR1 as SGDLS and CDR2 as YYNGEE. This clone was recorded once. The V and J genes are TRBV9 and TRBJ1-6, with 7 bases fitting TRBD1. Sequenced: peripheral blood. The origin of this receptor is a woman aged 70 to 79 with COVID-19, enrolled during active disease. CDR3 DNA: TGTGCCAGCAGCGTGACAGGGAATTCACCCCTCCACTTT. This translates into CASSVTGNSPLHF.